These 5 T cell receptor beta chains originate from one sample sequenced in a study of blood T cell repertoires in COVID-19. Data came from immunoSEQ multiplex PCR; TCRdb stores just in-frame clones and leaves some out. Among 200,000 to 300,000 clones, about 88% were seen once, and the ten largest hold 0.9% to 1%. Sequencing was carried out using peripheral blood. These receptors originate from a woman aged 40 to 50 who had recovered from COVID-19.

V gene TRBV7-9 combines with J gene TRBJ2-7, with TRBD2 matching over 15 bases. CDR3 length: 19 amino acids. Germline CDR1 reads SEHNR; CDR2 reads FQNEAQ (reference sequence). The junction had 7 bases not matched to a gene; V was cut back by 1 base and J by 0 bases. CDR3 amino acids: CASSLGLGLAGGISYEQYF. CDR3 nucleotides: TGTGCCAGCAGCTTAGGTTTGGGACTAGCGGGAGGCATCTCCTACGAGCAGTACTTC.

V usage is TRBV15 and J usage is TRBJ2-5; 12 bases are shared with TRBD2. Germline trimming cut 1 base from V and 1 base from J; bases unmatched to any gene: 7. Germline V gene lookup returns CDR1 LNHNV and CDR2 YYDKDF (reference sequence). CDR3 length: 18 amino acids. Here the CDR3 DNA reads TGTGCCACCAGCAGAGGGCGGGGACTAGCGGGCCCCCAAGAGACCCAGTACTTC. Amino acid sequence: CATSRGRGLAGPQETQYF. The complete variable domain, with remaining parts taken from reference TRBV15 and TRBJ2-5, reads DAMVIQNPRYQVTQFGKPVTLSCSQTLNHNVMYWYQQKSSQAPKLLFHYYDKDFNNEADTPDNFQSRRPNTSFCFLDIRSPGLGDTAMYLCATSRGRGLAGPQETQYFGPGTRLLVL.

The gene calls are TRBV4-1 and TRBJ1-6; 7 bases are a match to TRBD1. V shed 9 bases and J 6 bases; nucleotides not matched to a gene: 8. Germline V CDR1 and CDR2: MGHRA, YSYEKL. CDR3 length: 14 amino acids. The CDR3 DNA follows: TGCGCCAGTAGAAGACAGGGTGGTAATTCACCCCTCCACTTT. Translating it yields CASRRQGGNSPLHF.

This chain joins TRBV21-1 and TRBJ2-7; the table's TRBD2 call for D was not verified on the DNA. TRBV21-1 is assigned pseudogene status. The CDR3 totals 21 residues. CDR3 in DNA: TGTGCCAGCAGGGGACTAGCGGGAGACTCCTACGAGCCCCCCACCGCCCACGAGCAGTACTTC. It codes for CASRGLAGDSYEPPTAHEQYF.

This chain joins TRBV18 and TRBJ1-1; 11 bases agree with TRBD1. Germline V CDR1 and CDR2: KGHSH, LQKENI. The length of the CDR3 is 15 residues. Unmatched junction bases numbered 3, after V lost 3 bases and J lost 3 bases. CDR3 region: CASSPGTGGYTEAFF. CDR3 DNA: TGTGCCAGCTCACCGGGGACAGGGGGATACACTGAAGCTTTCTTT.